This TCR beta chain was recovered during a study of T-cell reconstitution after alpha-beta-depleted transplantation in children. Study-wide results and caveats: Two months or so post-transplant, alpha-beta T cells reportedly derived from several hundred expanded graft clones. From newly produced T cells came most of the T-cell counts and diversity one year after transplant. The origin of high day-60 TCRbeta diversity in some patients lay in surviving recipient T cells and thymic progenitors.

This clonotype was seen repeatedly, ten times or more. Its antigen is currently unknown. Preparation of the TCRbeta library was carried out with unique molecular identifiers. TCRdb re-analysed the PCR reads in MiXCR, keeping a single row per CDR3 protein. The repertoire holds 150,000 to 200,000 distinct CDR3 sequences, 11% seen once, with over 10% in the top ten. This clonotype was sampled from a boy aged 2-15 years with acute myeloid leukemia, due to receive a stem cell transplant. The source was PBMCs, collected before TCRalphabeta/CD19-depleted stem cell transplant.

The CDR3 reads CASSSHGTFTDTQYF. In nucleotides, the CDR3 is TGTGCCAGCAGCTCCCACGGGACTTTCACAGATACGCAGTATTTT. The chain recombines TRBV7-9 with TRBJ2-3; D is perhaps TRBD2 (6 bases). CDR3 length: 15 amino acids. V was pared by 4 bases and J by 2 bases, with 13 bases between. Germline V lookup: CDR1 SEHNR, CDR2 FQNEAQ (reference sequence).